This T cell receptor (beta chain) appears in the sequencing data of a study of blood T cell repertoires in COVID-19. As for the study in general: Sources were T cells, B-cell-depleted T cells, or PBMCs; the material itself was cDNA or gDNA.

Under the authors' procedure: Cell counts per sample came from amplifying reference gene primers. Only in-frame clones appear in the TCRdb table, and some are missing; sequencing was by immunoSEQ multiplex PCR. Clone size and the V and J calls come from that table; the DNA yielded D and trimming. In the table there are 29,000 or so clones, more than 75% of which are singletons. Trimming took off 5 bases at V and 5 bases at J, with 16 bases between the two ends. This CDR3 is 14 amino acids long. Looked up from germline, CDR1 is SQVTM and CDR2 is ANQGSEA. J is TRBJ2-1 and V is TRBV29-1; D may be TRBD1 (6 bases). The TCR sequence derives from a human donor in a cohort sampled during active COVID-19. The donor label of this sample is uncertain. The sequenced material came from peripheral blood. CDR3 in amino acids: CSVQAGSGDNEQFF. For the CDR3, the DNA is TGCAGCGTTCAGGCGGGTTCAGGGGACAATGAGCAGTTCTTC.